A single sample is the source of the 19 T cell receptor beta chains below, sequenced in a study of blood T cell repertoires in COVID-19. The protocol was immunoSEQ multiplex PCR, while the TCRdb copy is restricted to in-frame clones and leaves out a portion. The sample has about 150,000 clones; around nine tenths are singletons. Sequenced sample: PBMCs or T cells enriched from blood (not recorded which). These receptors originate from a woman between 50 and 59 years old who had recovered from COVID-19.

This clone was seen only once. This chain connects TRBV4-1 to TRBJ2-7, with TRBD2 matching 9 bases. J gave up 2 bases and V 0 bases, and 14 bases lay outside the gene matches. Germline V gives CDR1 MGHRA, CDR2 YSYEKL. This CDR3 region has 19 residues. Here the CDR3 reads CASSQDLVSGGLGPYEQYF. The CDR3 DNA follows: TGCGCCAGCAGCCAAGATCTTGTTAGCGGGGGTCTTGGCCCCTACGAGCAGTACTTC.

The V call is TRBV5-1, the J call TRBJ2-2, with 10 positions matching TRBD2. The V segment lost 1 base and the J segment 4 bases; nucleotides outside the gene matches: 4. CDR3 size: 16 residues. Germline CDR1 and CDR2: SGHRS and YFSETQ. CDR3 protein: CASSLMVAGGTGELFF. The CDR3 nucleotides read TGCGCCAGCAGCTTGATGGTAGCGGGGGGCACCGGGGAGCTGTTTTTT.

The chain recombines TRBV30 with TRBJ2-1; TRBD1 matches at 9 bases. The V gene's germline CDR1 is GTSNPN and CDR2 SVGIG (reference sequence). After removal of 2 bases from V and 8 bases from J, the junction contained 7 bases not matched to a gene. CDR3 length: 14 amino acids. The CDR3 loop reads CAWSIGTGFDEQFF. CDR3 sequence (DNA): TGTGCCTGGAGTATCGGGACAGGGTTCGATGAGCAGTTCTTC.

This sequence joins TRBV2 and TRBJ1-2; perhaps TRBD1 as D (6 bases). The CDR3 extends over 13 amino acids. CDR1 and CDR2 from the germline V gene are SNHLY and FYNNEI. Trimming took off 6 bases at V and 4 bases at J, with 12 bases between the two ends. This CDR3 is CASRATGTYGYTF. The CDR3 nucleotides are TGTGCCAGCAGGGCGACAGGAACCTATGGCTACACCTTC.

This clone is a singleton in its sample. The V gene is TRBV27, the J gene TRBJ1-1, with D unclear. Germline V gene sequence: CDR1 MNHEY, CDR2 SMNVEV (reference sequence). CDR3 size: 14 residues. V was clipped by 4 bases and J by 3 bases, with 12 bases between them. The CDR3 protein is CASSSGSGDTEAFF. The CDR3 coding sequence is TGTGCCAGCAGTTCCGGGAGTGGAGACACTGAAGCTTTCTTT.

The CDR3 loop is CASSQARASYEQYF. CDR3 coding DNA: TGCGCCAGCAGCCAAGCCCGAGCTTCCTACGAGCAGTACTTC. The rearrangement joins TRBV4-1 to TRBJ2-7; no firm D call. This CDR3 has 14 residues. Trimming removed 1 base from V and 1 base from J, with 8 bases in between. Germline V lookup: CDR1 MGHRA, CDR2 YSYEKL.

This sequence joins TRBV4-2 and TRBJ1-1; D is unresolved. Germline assignment: CDR1 LGHNA and CDR2 YNFKEQ. The germline V and J ends were trimmed by 1 base and 0 bases, with 6 bases remaining between them. The CDR3 contains 14 residues. The CDR3 bases are TGTGCCAGCAGCCAAGGACAAATGAACACTGAAGCTTTCTTT. It codes for CASSQGQMNTEAFF.

The rearrangement joins TRBV5-4 to TRBJ2-3; 9 bases are shared with TRBD1. V was pared by 4 bases and J by 1 base, with 10 bases of the junction left unmatched. Looked up from germline, CDR1 is SGHNT and CDR2 is YYREEE (reference sequence). The CDR3 runs 17 residues. The DNA for the CDR3 is TGTGCCAGCAGCCGGGGACAGGGCGGAGATGGCACAGATACGCAGTATTTT. Translating it yields CASSRGQGGDGTDTQYF. The variable domain in full, completed from reference TRBV5-4 and TRBJ2-3, reads ETGVTQSPTHLIKTRGQQVTLRCSSQSGHNTVSWYQQALGQGPQFIFQYYREEENGRGNFPPRFSGLQFPNYSSELNVNALELDDSALYLCASSRGQGGDGTDTQYFGPGTRLTVL.

A single count supports this clone. The rearrangement uses TRBV27 and TRBJ1-5, with 7 nucleotides matching TRBD1. Germline loops: CDR1 MNHEY, CDR2 SMNVEV (reference sequence). The CDR3 covers 15 residues. Trimming removed 8 bases from V and 5 bases from J; junction bases left unmatched: 12. The CDR3 here is CASSRRGGSYQPQHF. For the CDR3, the DNA is TGTGCCAGCTCCCGGAGAGGGGGCTCCTATCAGCCCCAGCATTTT.

The genes are TRBV9 and TRBJ1-1; D not resolved. The CDR3 totals 14 residues. V was cut by 4 bases and J by 1 base, with 11 bases left in between. Germline V gives CDR1 SGDLS, CDR2 YYNGEE. DNA of the CDR3: TGTGCCAGCAGCCGAGGGCTTCCGAACACTGAAGCTTTCTTT. This translates into CASSRGLPNTEAFF.

The chain uses TRBV28 and TRBJ2-7, with 7 bases that match TRBD2. There are 14 residues in the CDR3. Germline trimming cut 7 bases from V and 1 base from J; bases unmatched to any gene: 7. Per the germline V gene, CDR1 is MDHEN and CDR2 is SYDVKM. CDR3 residues: CASIFPGRSYEQYF. Here the CDR3 DNA reads TGTGCCAGCATCTTCCCCGGGAGGTCCTACGAGCAGTACTTC.

V and J are TRBV11-2 and TRBJ1-1; D gene uncertain. The CDR3 loop spans 15 amino acids. V shed 0 bases and J shed 1 base, with 9 bases lying between them. The germline gives CDR1 SGHAT, CDR2 FQNNGV. The CDR3 DNA reads as TGTGCCAGCAGCTTAGAGGGCGCGGGGAACACTGAAGCTTTCTTT. Amino acid sequence: CASSLEGAGNTEAFF.

This clone has a handful of counts. This chain joins TRBV15 and TRBJ1-6; D gene ambiguous. The germline V gene encodes CDR1 LNHNV and CDR2 YYDKDF (reference sequence). V was trimmed by 3 bases and J by 3 bases, leaving 6 bases between them. CDR3 length: 14 residues. CDR3 DNA: TGTGCCACCAGCAGTCGGGACTATAATTCACCCCTCCACTTT. Amino acid sequence: CATSSRDYNSPLHF.

The V gene is TRBV6-7, the J gene TRBJ2-3; the D gene is possibly TRBD2 (7 bases). TRBV6-7 falls under the ORF class, with uncertain function. The CDR3 covers 13 residues. V lost 11 bases, J lost 0 bases, and 12 bases lay in between. CDR3 nucleotide sequence: TGTGCCCCCAAGGGGGGGAGCACAGATACGCAGTATTTT. Amino acids: CAPKGGSTDTQYF.

This chain uses TRBV7-2 with TRBJ2-1; TRBD2 matches at 7 bases. CDR1 SGHTA and CDR2 FQGNSA come from the germline V gene. Germline trimming cut 5 bases from V and 2 bases from J; bases unmatched to any gene: 9. The CDR3 has 16 residues. Written as DNA, the CDR3 is TGTGCCAGCAGCCAGATATGGGGGGGGACCTACAATGAGCAGTTCTTC. This gives the protein CASSQIWGGTYNEQFF.

V and J are TRBV5-4 and TRBJ1-6, with 8 bases fitting TRBD1. CDR1 and CDR2 (germline): SGHNT, YYREEE (reference sequence). Trimming cost V 4 bases and J 8 bases; bases outside gene matches: 8. This CDR3 spans 15 amino acids. The CDR3 protein is CASSGPGQEYSPLHF. The CDR3 DNA is TGTGCCAGCAGCGGCCCGGGACAGGAGTATTCACCCCTCCACTTT.

This clone was detected once. The CDR3 DNA follows: TGTGCCAGCAGCCCTCGACAGGGGGCTAGGTACAATGAGCAGTTCTTC. Encoded protein: CASSPRQGARYNEQFF. The chain has TRBV11-1 and TRBJ2-1; 10 bases map to TRBD1. After removal of 5 bases from V and 4 bases from J, the junction contained 8 bases not matched to a gene. The CDR3 contains 16 residues. Germline CDR1 is SGHAT and CDR2 is FQDESV (reference sequence).

V is TRBV20-1 and J is TRBJ2-7; D may be TRBD1 (6 bases). The V end was cut by 8 bases, the J end by 3 bases, with 11 bases between. This CDR3 has 11 residues. Germline CDR1 reads DFQATT; CDR2 reads SNEGSKA (reference sequence). CDR3 protein: CSTGTDYEQYF. For the CDR3, the DNA is TGCAGTACAGGGACCGACTACGAGCAGTACTTC.

The rearrangement uses TRBV3-1 (or the pseudogene TRBV3-2) and TRBJ1-2; unclear D gene. V dropped 4 bases and J dropped 4 bases, with 7 bases sitting between them. The CDR3 has 12 amino acids. Germline assignment: CDR1 LGHDT and CDR2 YNNKEL (reference sequence). CDR3 nucleotide sequence: TGTGCCAGCAGCCCCCTAAGCTATGGCTACACCTTC. This translates into CASSPLSYGYTF.